Ten or more counts support the clone carrying this T cell receptor beta chain. Antigen specificity is unknown. The data originate from a study of human T cells and chemical hapten exposure. As for the study in general: Doses of diphenylcyclopropenone went to the patients' scalps weekly throughout the approximately 22-week study. Findings and limits, study-wide: High-frequency TCRs, those above 1 in 1000, stayed the same after DPC sensitization. Expanded TCRs showed more large CDR3 clusters than pre-sensitization or healthy control sets. With patch test score, the counts of PT1 expanded TCRs showed a positive correlation.

The germline V gene encodes CDR1 SGHRS and CDR2 YFSETQ. V lost 0 bases to trimming and J lost 7 bases; unmatched junction nucleotides: 0. There are 12 residues in the CDR3. Documented time point: patch test 2, 6 weeks after DPC sensitization. The treatment is: therapeutic diphenylcyclopropenone sensitization with weekly scalp DPC. Via MiXCR, TCRdb re-called the RACE reads, giving one row per CDR3 protein. The profile shows some 89,000 distinct CDR3 sequences, about 10% of them singletons. Sequencing used whole blood, obtained in connection with sensitization to the hapten diphenylcyclopropenone (DPC). The J gene is TRBJ1-1, the V gene TRBV5-1; 7 nucleotides line up with TRBD1. The sequence was collected from a woman younger than 45 with alopecia areata. Some clones in this sample may be carry-over from other donors' samples. The CDR3 DNA is TGCGCCAGCAGCTTGGCAGGGGGTGAAGCTTTCTTT. Protein: CASSLAGGEAFF.